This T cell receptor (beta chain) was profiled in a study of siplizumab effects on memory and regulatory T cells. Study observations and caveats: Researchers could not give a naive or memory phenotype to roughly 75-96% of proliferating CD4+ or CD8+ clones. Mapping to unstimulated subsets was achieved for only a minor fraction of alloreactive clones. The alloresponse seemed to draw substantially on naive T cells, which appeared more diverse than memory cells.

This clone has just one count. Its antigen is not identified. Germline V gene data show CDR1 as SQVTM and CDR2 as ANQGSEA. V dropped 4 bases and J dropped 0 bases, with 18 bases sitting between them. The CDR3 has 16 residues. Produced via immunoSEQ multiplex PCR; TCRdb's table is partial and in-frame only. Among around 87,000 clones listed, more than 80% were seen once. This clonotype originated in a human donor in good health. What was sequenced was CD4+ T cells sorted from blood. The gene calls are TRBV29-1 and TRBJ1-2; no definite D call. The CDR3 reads CSVGWGGRVSNYGYTF. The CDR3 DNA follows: TGCAGCGTTGGTTGGGGAGGTCGAGTGTCTAACTATGGCTACACCTTC.